This entry concerns a single T cell receptor (beta chain). The data belong to a study of blood T cell repertoires in COVID-19. Across the study: Specimens from acute and convalescent COVID-19 originated in the United States, Italy and Spain. T cells, B-cell-depleted T cells, or PBMCs supplied cDNA or gDNA.

V lost 4 bases and J 0 bases, leaving 13 bases between the germline ends. The CDR3 extends over 15 amino acids. CDR1 is MDHEN and CDR2 is SYDVKM in the germline V gene. Source study methods: Researchers report that nucleated cell counts were estimated from reference gene primer amplification. TCRdb keeps only in-frame clones here, not all; method: immunoSEQ multiplex PCR. Clonal size and the V and J genes are those of that table, whereas D and trimming came from the DNA. This sample has a few hundred thousand clones; 80% to 90% occur once, and the top ten carry 1%. Sequenced input: peripheral blood. This chain joins TRBV28 and TRBJ2-7, with a tentative D call TRBD1 (6 bases). The receptor was derived from a middle-aged man with active or convalescent COVID-19. The CDR3 region has the DNA TGTGCCAGCAGTTCCCGGGACAAGAGCTCCTACGAGCAGTACTTC. Its protein product is CASSSRDKSSYEQYF. The full variable domain, rest sourced from reference TRBV28 and TRBJ2-7, is DVKVTQSSRYLVKRTGEKVFLECVQDMDHENMFWYRQDPGLGLRLIYFSYDVKMKEKGDIPEGYSVSREKKERFSLILESASTNQTSMYLCASSSRDKSSYEQYFGPGTRLTVT.